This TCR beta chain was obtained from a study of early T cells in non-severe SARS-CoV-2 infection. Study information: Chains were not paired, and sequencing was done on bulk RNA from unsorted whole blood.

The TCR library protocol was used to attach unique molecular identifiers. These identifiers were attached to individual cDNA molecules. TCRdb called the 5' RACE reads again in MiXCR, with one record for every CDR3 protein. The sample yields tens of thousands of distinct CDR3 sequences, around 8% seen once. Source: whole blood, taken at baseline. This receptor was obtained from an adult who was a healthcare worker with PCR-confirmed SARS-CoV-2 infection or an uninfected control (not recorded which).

In nucleotides, the CDR3 is TGTGCCAGCAGCTTGGTCCAGGGGGCTGGCACCGGGGAGCTGTTTTTT. As protein: CASSLVQGAGTGELFF. The chain links TRBV7-9 to TRBJ2-2, with TRBD1 matching 8 bases. J was trimmed by 4 bases and V by 3 bases; bases with no gene match: 7. The CDR3 is made up of 16 amino acids. Germline CDR1 SEHNR, CDR2 FQNEAQ (reference sequence).